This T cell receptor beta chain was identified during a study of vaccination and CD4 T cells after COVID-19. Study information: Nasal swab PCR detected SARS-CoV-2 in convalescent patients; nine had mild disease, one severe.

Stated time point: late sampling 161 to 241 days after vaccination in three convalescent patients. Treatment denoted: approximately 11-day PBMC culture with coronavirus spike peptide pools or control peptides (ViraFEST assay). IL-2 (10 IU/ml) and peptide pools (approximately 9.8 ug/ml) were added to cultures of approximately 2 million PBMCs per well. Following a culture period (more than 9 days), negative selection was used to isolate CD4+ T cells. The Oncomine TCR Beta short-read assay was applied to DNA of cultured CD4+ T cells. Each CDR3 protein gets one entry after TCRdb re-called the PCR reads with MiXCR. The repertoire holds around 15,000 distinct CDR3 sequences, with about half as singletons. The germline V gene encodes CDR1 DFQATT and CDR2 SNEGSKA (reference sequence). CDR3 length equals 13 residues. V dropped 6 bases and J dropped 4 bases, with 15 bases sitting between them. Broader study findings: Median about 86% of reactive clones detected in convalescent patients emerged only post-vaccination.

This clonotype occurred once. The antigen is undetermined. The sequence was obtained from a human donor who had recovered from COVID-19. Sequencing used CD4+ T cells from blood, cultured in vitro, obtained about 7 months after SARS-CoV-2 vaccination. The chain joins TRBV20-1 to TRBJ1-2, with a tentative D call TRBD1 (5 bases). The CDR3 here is CSAPSGGGYGYTF. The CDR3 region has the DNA TGCAGTGCCCCCTCGGGGGGTGGCTATGGCTACACCTTC.